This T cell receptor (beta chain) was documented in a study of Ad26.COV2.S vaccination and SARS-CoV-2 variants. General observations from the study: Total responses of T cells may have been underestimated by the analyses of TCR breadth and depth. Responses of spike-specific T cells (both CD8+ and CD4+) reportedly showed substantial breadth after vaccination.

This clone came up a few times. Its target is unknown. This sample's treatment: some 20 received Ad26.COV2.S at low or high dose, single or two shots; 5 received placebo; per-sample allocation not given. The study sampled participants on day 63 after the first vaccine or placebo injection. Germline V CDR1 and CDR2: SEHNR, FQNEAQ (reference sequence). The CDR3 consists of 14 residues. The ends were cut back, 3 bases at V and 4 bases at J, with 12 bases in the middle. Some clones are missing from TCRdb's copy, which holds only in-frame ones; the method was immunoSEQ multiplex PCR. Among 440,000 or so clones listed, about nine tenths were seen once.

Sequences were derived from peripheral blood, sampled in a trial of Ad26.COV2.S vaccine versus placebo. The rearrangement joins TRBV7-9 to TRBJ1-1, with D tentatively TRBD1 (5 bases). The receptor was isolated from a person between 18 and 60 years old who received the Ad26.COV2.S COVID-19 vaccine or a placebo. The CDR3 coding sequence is TGTGCCAGCAGCTTGAGTACAGGCATCACTGAAGCTTTCTTT. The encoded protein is CASSLSTGITEAFF.